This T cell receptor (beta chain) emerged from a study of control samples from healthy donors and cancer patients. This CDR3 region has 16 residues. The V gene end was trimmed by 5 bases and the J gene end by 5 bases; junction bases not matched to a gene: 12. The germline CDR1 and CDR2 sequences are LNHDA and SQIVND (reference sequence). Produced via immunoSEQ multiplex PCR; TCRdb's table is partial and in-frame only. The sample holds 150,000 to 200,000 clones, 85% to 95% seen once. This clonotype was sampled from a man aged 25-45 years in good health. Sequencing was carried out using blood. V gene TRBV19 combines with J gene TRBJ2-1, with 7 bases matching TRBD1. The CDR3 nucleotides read TGTGCCAGTAGTTATATAAGGGGGCTAAAGAACAATGAGCAGTTCTTC. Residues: CASSYIRGLKNNEQFF.